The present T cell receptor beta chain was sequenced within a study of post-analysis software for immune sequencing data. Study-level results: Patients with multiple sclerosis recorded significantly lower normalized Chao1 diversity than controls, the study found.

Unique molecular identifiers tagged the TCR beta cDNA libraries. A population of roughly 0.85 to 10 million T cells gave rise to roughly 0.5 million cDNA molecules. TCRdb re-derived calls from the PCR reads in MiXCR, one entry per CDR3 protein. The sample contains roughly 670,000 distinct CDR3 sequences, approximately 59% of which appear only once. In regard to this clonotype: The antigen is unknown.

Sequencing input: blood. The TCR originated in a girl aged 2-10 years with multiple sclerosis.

Here the CDR3 reads CASSLGLAGVYRVGYNEQFF. The CDR3 region has the DNA TGCGCCAGCAGCCTGGGACTAGCGGGAGTATATAGGGTCGGGTACAATGAGCAGTTCTTC. The genes are TRBV5-1 and TRBJ2-1, with 14 bases aligning to TRBD2. Unmatched junction bases numbered 16, after V lost 4 bases and J lost 4 bases. This CDR3 is 20 amino acids long. CDR1 and CDR2 from the germline V gene are SGHRS and YFSETQ.